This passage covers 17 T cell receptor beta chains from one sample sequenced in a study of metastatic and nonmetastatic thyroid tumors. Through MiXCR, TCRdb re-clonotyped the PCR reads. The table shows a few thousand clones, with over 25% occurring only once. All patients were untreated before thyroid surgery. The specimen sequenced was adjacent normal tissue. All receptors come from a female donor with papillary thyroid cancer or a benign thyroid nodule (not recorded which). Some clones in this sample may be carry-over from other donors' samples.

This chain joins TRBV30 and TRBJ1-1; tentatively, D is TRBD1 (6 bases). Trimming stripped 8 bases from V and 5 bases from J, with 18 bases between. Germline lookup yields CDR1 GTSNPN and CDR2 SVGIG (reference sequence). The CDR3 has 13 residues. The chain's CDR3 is CARQQGEWTEAFF. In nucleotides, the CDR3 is TGTGCCCGCCAACAGGGTGAATGGACTGAAGCTTTCTTT.

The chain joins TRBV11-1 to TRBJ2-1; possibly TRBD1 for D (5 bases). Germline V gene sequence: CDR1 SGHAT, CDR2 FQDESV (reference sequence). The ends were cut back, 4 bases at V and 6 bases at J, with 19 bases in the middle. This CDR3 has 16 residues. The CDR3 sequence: CASSSRQGSGINEQFF. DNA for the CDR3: TGTGCCAGCAGCTCGCGGCAGGGATCAGGGATCAATGAGCAGTTCTTC.

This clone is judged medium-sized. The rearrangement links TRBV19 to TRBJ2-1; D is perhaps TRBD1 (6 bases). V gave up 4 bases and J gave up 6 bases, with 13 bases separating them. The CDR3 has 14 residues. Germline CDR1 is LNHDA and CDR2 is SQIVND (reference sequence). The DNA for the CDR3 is TGTGCCAGTAGTACGGACAGAAATGCCAATGAGCAGTTCTTC. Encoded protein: CASSTDRNANEQFF.

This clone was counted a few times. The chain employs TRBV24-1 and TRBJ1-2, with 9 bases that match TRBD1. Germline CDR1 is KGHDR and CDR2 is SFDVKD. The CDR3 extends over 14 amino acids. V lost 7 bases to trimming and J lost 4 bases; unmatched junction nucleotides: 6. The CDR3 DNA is TGTGCCACCAGCCTACAGGGGGCGGGCTATGGCTACACCTTC. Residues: CATSLQGAGYGYTF.

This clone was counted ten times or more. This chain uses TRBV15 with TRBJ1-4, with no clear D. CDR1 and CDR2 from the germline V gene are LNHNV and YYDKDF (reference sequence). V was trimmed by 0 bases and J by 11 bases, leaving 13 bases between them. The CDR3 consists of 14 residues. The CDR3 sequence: CATSREDLGSKLFF. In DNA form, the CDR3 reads TGTGCCACCAGCAGAGAAGACCTGGGATCCAAACTGTTTTTT.

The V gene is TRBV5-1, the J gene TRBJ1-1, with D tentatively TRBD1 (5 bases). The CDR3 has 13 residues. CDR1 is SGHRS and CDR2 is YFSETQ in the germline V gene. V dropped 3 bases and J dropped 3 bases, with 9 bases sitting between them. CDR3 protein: CASSWTLDTEAFF. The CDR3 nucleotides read TGCGCCAGCAGCTGGACACTGGACACTGAAGCTTTCTTT.

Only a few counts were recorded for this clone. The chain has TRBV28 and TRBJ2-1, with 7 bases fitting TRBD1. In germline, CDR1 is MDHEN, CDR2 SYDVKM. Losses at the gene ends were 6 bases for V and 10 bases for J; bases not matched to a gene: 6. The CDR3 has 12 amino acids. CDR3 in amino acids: CASSLGDREQFF. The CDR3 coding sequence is TGTGCCAGCAGCTTAGGGGACAGAGAGCAGTTCTTC. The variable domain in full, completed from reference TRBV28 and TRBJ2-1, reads DVKVTQSSRYLVKRTGEKVFLECVQDMDHENMFWYRQDPGLGLRLIYFSYDVKMKEKGDIPEGYSVSREKKERFSLILESASTNQTSMYLCASSLGDREQFFGPGTRLTVL.

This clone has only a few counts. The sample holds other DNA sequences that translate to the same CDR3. The CDR3 spells CASSIGQGTAEAFF. The CDR3 nucleotides are TGTGCCAGTAGTATAGGACAGGGGACCGCTGAAGCTTTCTTT. The chain links TRBV19 to TRBJ1-1; 8 bases fit TRBD1. J was trimmed by 6 bases and V by 1 base; bases with no gene match: 4. The CDR3 loop spans 14 amino acids. CDR1 and CDR2 (germline): LNHDA, SQIVND (reference sequence).

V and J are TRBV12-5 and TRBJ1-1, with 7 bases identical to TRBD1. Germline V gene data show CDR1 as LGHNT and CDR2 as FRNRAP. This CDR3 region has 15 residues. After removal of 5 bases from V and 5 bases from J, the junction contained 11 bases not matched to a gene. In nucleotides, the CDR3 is TGTGCTAGTGGTCCCGGAACAGGGGTGGGGACTGAAGCTTTCTTT. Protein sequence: CASGPGTGVGTEAFF.

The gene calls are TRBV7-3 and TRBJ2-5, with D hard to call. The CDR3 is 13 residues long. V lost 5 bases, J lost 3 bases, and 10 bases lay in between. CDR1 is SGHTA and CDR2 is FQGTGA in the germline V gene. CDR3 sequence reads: CASSSDPEETQYF. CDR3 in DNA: TGTGCCAGCAGCAGTGACCCCGAAGAGACCCAGTACTTC.

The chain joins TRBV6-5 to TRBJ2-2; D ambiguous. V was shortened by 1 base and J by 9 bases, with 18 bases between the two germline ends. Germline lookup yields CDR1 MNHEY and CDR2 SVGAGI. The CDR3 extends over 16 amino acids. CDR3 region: CASSYYTVGRAWELFF. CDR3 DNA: TGTGCCAGCAGTTACTACACGGTCGGTAGGGCGTGGGAGCTGTTTTTT.

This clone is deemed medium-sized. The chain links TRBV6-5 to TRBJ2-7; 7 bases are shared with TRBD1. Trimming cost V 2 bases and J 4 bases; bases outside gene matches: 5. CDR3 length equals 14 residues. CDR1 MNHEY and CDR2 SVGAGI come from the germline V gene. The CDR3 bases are TGTGCCAGCAGTTACGGTGGGACAGCATACGAGCAGTACTTC. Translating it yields CASSYGGTAYEQYF.

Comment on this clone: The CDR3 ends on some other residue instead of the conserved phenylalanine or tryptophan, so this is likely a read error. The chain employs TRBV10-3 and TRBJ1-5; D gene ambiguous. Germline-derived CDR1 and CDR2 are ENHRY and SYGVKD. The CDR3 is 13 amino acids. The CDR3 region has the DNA TGTGCCATAAGTGAGTCGGAACCTCAGCCCCAGCATATA. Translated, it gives CAISESEPQPQHI.

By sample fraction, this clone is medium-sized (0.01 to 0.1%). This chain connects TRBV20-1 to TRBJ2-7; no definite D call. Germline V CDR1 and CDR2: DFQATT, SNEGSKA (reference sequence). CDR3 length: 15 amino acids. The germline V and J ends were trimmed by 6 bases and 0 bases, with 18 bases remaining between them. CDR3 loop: CSATAVERLSYEQYF. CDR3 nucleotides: TGCAGTGCAACGGCGGTGGAGCGTCTCTCCTACGAGCAGTACTTC.

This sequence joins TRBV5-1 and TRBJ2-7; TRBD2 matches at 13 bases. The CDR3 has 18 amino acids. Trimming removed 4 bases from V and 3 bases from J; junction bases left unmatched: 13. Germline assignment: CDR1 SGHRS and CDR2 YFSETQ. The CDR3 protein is CASSIGTSGMRAGYEQYF. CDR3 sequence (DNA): TGCGCCAGCAGCATAGGGACTAGCGGGATGAGAGCCGGCTACGAGCAGTACTTC.

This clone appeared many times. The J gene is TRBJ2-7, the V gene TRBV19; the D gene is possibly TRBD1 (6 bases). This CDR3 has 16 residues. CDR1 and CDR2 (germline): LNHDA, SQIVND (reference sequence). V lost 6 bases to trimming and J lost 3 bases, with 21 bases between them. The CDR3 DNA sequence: TGTGCCAGTAGACAGTCGTATACAGGGTGGAGCTACGAGCAGTACTTC. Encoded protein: CASRQSYTGWSYEQYF.

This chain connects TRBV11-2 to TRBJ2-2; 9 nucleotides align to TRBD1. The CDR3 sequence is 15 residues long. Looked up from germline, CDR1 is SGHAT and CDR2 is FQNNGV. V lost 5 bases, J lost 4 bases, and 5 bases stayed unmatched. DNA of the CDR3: TGTGCCAGCAGCCTACAGGGGGCGGGCACCGGGGAGCTGTTTTTT. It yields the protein CASSLQGAGTGELFF.